These 32 T cell receptor beta chains were all obtained from the same sample, sequenced in a study of shared clonotypes between healthy human individuals. Here immunoSEQ multiplex PCR was the method, and the copy in TCRdb shows in-frame clones only, minus some. The sample includes around 2,000,000 clones, around 93% seen only once; the top ten take over 1.5%. Terminally differentiated effector memory CD45RA+ cells were left out of the naive CD8 fraction, which was CD45RO-negative and positively selected for CCR7. Source material: naive CD8+ T cells from PBMCs. These receptor sequences come from a man in his late teens or twenties in good health. Some clones in this sample may be carry-over from other donors' samples.

As to this clone: Other DNA sequences in the same sample also yield this CDR3. The rearrangement uses TRBV9 and TRBJ1-1; 9 bases are shared with TRBD1. Germline V gene lookup returns CDR1 SGDLS and CDR2 YYNGEE. The CDR3 length is 14 residues. The junction had 2 bases not matched to a gene; V was cut back by 3 bases and J by 2 bases. CDR3 in amino acids: CASSATGGNTEAFF. The CDR3, as DNA: TGTGCCAGCAGCGCCACAGGGGGCAACACTGAAGCTTTCTTT.

The chain carries TRBV5-6 and TRBJ1-2; D is perhaps TRBD1 (6 bases). CDR1 SGHDT and CDR2 YYEEEE come from the germline V gene. The germline V and J ends were trimmed by 7 bases and 5 bases, with 21 bases remaining between them. The CDR3 contains 15 residues. This CDR3 is CASSVGKQGVYGYTF. The CDR3 nucleotides read TGTGCCAGCTCTGTGGGGAAACAGGGTGTTTATGGCTACACCTTC.

V usage is TRBV29-1 and J usage is TRBJ2-5; the D gene is possibly TRBD1 (8 bases). This CDR3 is 14 amino acids long. V was cut by 7 bases and J by 4 bases, with 19 bases left in between. The V gene's germline CDR1 is SQVTM and CDR2 ANQGSEA. CDR3 residues: CSGGLPDRAETQYF. In DNA, the CDR3 is TGCAGCGGGGGACTACCGGACAGGGCAGAGACCCAGTACTTC.

The chain is built from TRBV11-2 and TRBJ2-7; 12 bases align to TRBD2. Germline CDR1 reads SGHAT; CDR2 reads FQNNGV. The CDR3 has 16 residues. V shed 3 bases and J 3 bases; nucleotides not matched to a gene: 6. The CDR3 region has the DNA TGTGCCAGCAGCTTCCGACTAGCGGGAGCTATCTACGAGCAGTACTTC. Translating gives CASSFRLAGAIYEQYF.

This chain uses TRBV11-2 with TRBJ2-2; 7 bases line up with TRBD2. This CDR3 region has 17 residues. Germline assignment: CDR1 SGHAT and CDR2 FQNNGV. After removal of 3 bases from V and 3 bases from J, the junction contained 10 bases not matched to a gene. This CDR3 is CASSFRGGLGDTGELFF. The CDR3 region has the DNA TGTGCCAGCAGCTTTAGAGGCGGACTAGGGGACACCGGGGAGCTGTTTTTT.

The chain uses TRBV27 and TRBJ2-1; D remains ambiguous. Germline V gene lookup returns CDR1 MNHEY and CDR2 SMNVEV (reference sequence). The CDR3 is 14 amino acids. Trimming cost V 6 bases and J 0 bases, with 9 bases left between them. The CDR3: CASRSRPSYNEQFF. In DNA, the CDR3 is TGTGCCAGCAGATCTCGACCCTCCTACAATGAGCAGTTCTTC.

The chain's CDR3 is CASSAIPSGSVYEQYF. The CDR3 DNA reads TGCGCCAGCAGCGCCATTCCTAGCGGGAGCGTCTACGAGCAGTACTTC. The chain uses TRBV5-1 and TRBJ2-7; TRBD2 agrees at 10 bases. Germline V CDR1 and CDR2: SGHRS, YFSETQ. The CDR3 length is 16 residues. The trim removed 4 bases at V and 3 bases at J, leaving 10 bases unmatched.

The chain carries TRBV29-1 and TRBJ1-2; 12 bases agree with TRBD1. The CDR3 runs to 16 residues. V lost 4 bases to trimming and J lost 2 bases; unmatched junction nucleotides: 8. CDR1 is SQVTM and CDR2 is ANQGSEA in the germline V gene. In nucleotides, the CDR3 is TGCAGCGTTGTCGGGACAGGGGGCGATGAAAACTATGGCTACACCTTC. Its translation: CSVVGTGGDENYGYTF.

This clone appeared a single time. The CDR3 protein is CASSLRSITSGSSYEQYF. CDR3 nucleotide sequence: TGTGCCAGCAGCTTACGGAGTATTACTAGCGGATCCTCCTACGAGCAGTACTTC. The chain links TRBV11-2 to TRBJ2-7; 8 positions match TRBD2. This CDR3 spans 18 amino acids. V was clipped by 2 bases and J by 0 bases; unmatched bases: 12. CDR1 is SGHAT, CDR2 FQNNGV, per germline.

This clone was observed once. The same CDR3 arises from other DNA sequences in this sample as well. This chain uses TRBV6-1 with TRBJ2-7; D gene unclear. CDR1 is MNHNS, CDR2 SASEGT, per germline. Trimming removed 4 bases at V and 2 bases at J, with 9 bases between. The CDR3 is 13 residues long. The CDR3 region is CASSVGQAYEQYF. In DNA form, the CDR3 reads TGTGCCAGCAGTGTAGGCCAGGCCTACGAGCAGTACTTC.

This clone has only one observation. This sample also contains other DNA sequences that code for the same CDR3. The chain has TRBV19 and TRBJ2-1; D is undetermined. V lost 3 bases and J lost 4, with 7 bases in between. This CDR3 is built from 13 residues. Germline V gene lookup returns CDR1 LNHDA and CDR2 SQIVND (reference sequence). CDR3 coding DNA: TGTGCCAGTAGTATTGGCCGATACAATGAGCAGTTCTTC. Protein sequence: CASSIGRYNEQFF.

Notes on this clone: In the same sample, other DNA sequences code for this CDR3. This rearrangement joins TRBV28 to TRBJ2-7; D unclear. V lost 2 bases to trimming and J lost 6 bases, with 5 bases between them. Germline-derived CDR1 and CDR2 are MDHEN and SYDVKM. The CDR3 is 11 amino acids. CDR3 DNA sequence: TGTGCCAGCAGTTTAGTCGGCGAGCAGTACTTC. This encodes CASSLVGEQYF.

The chain links TRBV28 to TRBJ2-7; 8 bases are a match to TRBD2. Germline CDR1 is MDHEN and CDR2 is SYDVKM. V was pared by 2 bases and J by 6 bases, with 6 bases of the junction left unmatched. The CDR3 totals 14 residues. CDR3 protein: CASSLSLAGTEQYF. The DNA of the CDR3 is TGTGCCAGCAGTTTAAGTTTAGCGGGAACCGAGCAGTACTTC.

This chain links TRBV29-1 with TRBJ1-1; TRBD1 is a possible D gene (5 bases). V lost 5 bases, J lost 1 base, and 8 bases lay in between. Germline V CDR1 and CDR2: SQVTM, ANQGSEA. The CDR3 covers 12 residues. Here the CDR3 DNA reads TGCAGCGTTTTTCAGGGGAACACTGAAGCTTTCTTT. It encodes CSVFQGNTEAFF.

CDR3 amino acids: CASSLVRQVNEKLFF. CDR3 in DNA: TGTGCCAGCAGTTTAGTCAGACAGGTTAATGAAAAACTGTTTTTT. The J gene is TRBJ1-4, the V gene TRBV28; D might be TRBD1 (6 bases). This CDR3 comprises 15 residues. The germline V gene encodes CDR1 MDHEN and CDR2 SYDVKM. The ends were cut back, 2 bases at V and 4 bases at J, with 11 bases in the middle.

The CDR3 region has the DNA TGTGCCAGCAGCGAGGGGGGGACAGGGAGACCCACCGGGGAGCTGTTTTTT. The encoded protein is CASSEGGTGRPTGELFF. V usage is TRBV9 and J usage is TRBJ2-2, with TRBD1 identical over 9 bases. Unmatched junction bases numbered 10, after V lost 3 bases and J lost 4 bases. The CDR3 length is 17 residues. The germline gives CDR1 SGDLS, CDR2 YYNGEE. Complete variable domain (other parts from reference TRBV9 and TRBJ2-2): DSGVTQTPKHLITATGQRVTLRCSPRSGDLSVYWYQQSLDQGLQFLIQYYNGEERAKGNILERFSAQQFPDLHSELNLSSLELGDSALYFCASSEGGTGRPTGELFFGEGSRLTVL.

The chain joins TRBV5-1 to TRBJ2-7, with a weak D call TRBD1 (5 bases). The CDR3 is 16 residues long. Trimming cost V 0 bases and J 0 bases, with 13 bases left between them. The V gene's germline CDR1 is SGHRS and CDR2 YFSETQ. The CDR3 DNA reads as TGCGCCAGCAGCTTGGCCGTGGGGCACCCCTCCTACGAGCAGTACTTC. This codes for CASSLAVGHPSYEQYF.

V usage is TRBV7-9 and J usage is TRBJ2-3, with TRBD2 identical over 11 bases. Germline V gene lookup returns CDR1 SEHNR and CDR2 FQNEAQ (reference sequence). This CDR3 has 14 amino acids. The trim removed 6 bases at V and 13 bases at J, leaving 12 bases unmatched. This chain's CDR3 is CASRGDSGRAWEYF. Written as DNA, the CDR3 is TGTGCCAGCAGGGGTGATAGCGGGAGGGCCTGGGAGTATTTT.

CDR3 loop: CASSLQGAGGELFF. In nucleotides, the CDR3 is TGTGCCAGCAGTTTACAGGGGGCTGGCGGGGAGCTGTTTTTT. This chain uses TRBV28 with TRBJ2-2, with 8 positions matching TRBD1. Germline loops: CDR1 MDHEN, CDR2 SYDVKM. The J segment lost 7 bases and the V segment lost 2 bases, leaving 3 bases of the junction unmatched. The CDR3 is 14 residues long.

This clone was observed a few times. The chain has TRBV7-9 and TRBJ1-1, with 7 positions matching TRBD1. This CDR3 is built from 16 residues. CDR1 is SEHNR, CDR2 FQNEAQ, per germline (reference sequence). Trimming cost V 8 bases and J 0 bases; bases outside gene matches: 12. The CDR3 spells CASCETGLGMNTEAFF. The CDR3 nucleotides are TGTGCCAGCTGCGAGACAGGGTTAGGTATGAACACTGAAGCTTTCTTT.

This chain uses TRBV30 with TRBJ2-7; D is perhaps TRBD1 (5 bases). CDR1 and CDR2 (germline): GTSNPN, SVGIG (reference sequence). The CDR3 sequence is 13 residues long. Between the trimmed V and J ends, which lost 5 bases and 0 bases, there was a span of 11 bases. The CDR3 protein is CAWAGSYSYEQYF. CDR3 coding DNA: TGTGCCTGGGCAGGGTCCTACTCCTACGAGCAGTACTTC.

V is TRBV5-5 and J is TRBJ1-1; D remains unclear. Germline CDR1 is SGHKS and CDR2 is YYEKEE (reference sequence). The CDR3 consists of 14 residues. Deletions cut 4 bases from V and 0 bases from J, with 10 bases between. The CDR3 DNA reads TGTGCCAGCAGCCCGTACAAATTGAACACTGAAGCTTTCTTT. Translating it yields CASSPYKLNTEAFF.

The rearrangement links TRBV9 to TRBJ1-5; D gene ambiguous. The CDR3 totals 14 residues. V was clipped by 5 bases and J by 2 bases, with 11 bases between them. Germline-derived CDR1 and CDR2 are SGDLS and YYNGEE. The CDR3 sequence: CASSHGNGNQPQHF. For the CDR3, the DNA is TGTGCCAGCAGTCACGGGAATGGCAATCAGCCCCAGCATTTT.

This clone is a singleton in its sample. The chain couples TRBV7-9 to TRBJ2-1; 9 bases line up with TRBD1. The CDR3 contains 15 residues. In germline, CDR1 is SEHNR, CDR2 FQNEAQ (reference sequence). V gave up 4 bases and J gave up 1 base; unmatched junction bases: 2. CDR3 loop: CASSWDRESYNEQFF. The CDR3 coding sequence is TGTGCCAGCAGCTGGGACAGGGAGTCCTACAATGAGCAGTTCTTC.

The chain carries TRBV7-3 and TRBJ2-2, with 12 bases that match TRBD2. The germline V gene encodes CDR1 SGHTA and CDR2 FQGTGA. The V segment lost 5 bases and the J segment 0 bases; nucleotides outside the gene matches: 16. The CDR3 has 21 amino acids. DNA for the CDR3: TGTGCCAGCAGCCTCCCGGGGACTAGCGGGCCTAGCCGCCCGAACACCGGGGAGCTGTTTTTT. It translates to CASSLPGTSGPSRPNTGELFF.

The chain carries TRBV11-2 and TRBJ2-3; D remains unclear. The germline V gene has CDR1 SGHAT and CDR2 FQNNGV. V dropped 6 bases and J dropped 3 bases, with 13 bases sitting between them. CDR3 length equals 14 residues. CDR3 in amino acids: CASRGDHRTDTQYF. In DNA form, the CDR3 reads TGTGCCAGCAGGGGTGACCATCGGACAGATACGCAGTATTTT.

This rearrangement joins TRBV5-4 to TRBJ2-1; 8 nucleotides align to TRBD2. The CDR3 runs 18 residues. Germline V lookup: CDR1 SGHNT, CDR2 YYREEE (reference sequence). V trimming: 0 bases; J trimming: 10 bases; junction bases outside the gene matches: 18. As DNA, the CDR3 is TGTGCCAGCAGCTTGGCCCCCTCCAGCGGGAGTAGTAAACGGGAGCAGTTCTTC. It yields the protein CASSLAPSSGSSKREQFF.

Comment on this clone: This CDR3 is also generated by other DNA sequences in the sample. The chain carries TRBV5-1 and TRBJ2-7; 9 bases are shared with TRBD2. The CDR3 runs 14 residues. CDR1 is SGHRS and CDR2 is YFSETQ in the germline V gene. V trimming: 3 bases; J trimming: 0 bases; junction bases outside the gene matches: 1. In nucleotides, the CDR3 is TGCGCCAGCAGCTCGACTAGCGGCTCCTACGAGCAGTACTTC. Protein product: CASSSTSGSYEQYF.

This clone was detected once. The rearrangement joins TRBV18 to TRBJ2-1; 7 nucleotides line up with TRBD2. V shed 3 bases, J shed 3 bases, and the junction held 5 bases outside the gene matches. The CDR3 covers 15 residues. CDR1 is KGHSH, CDR2 LQKENI, per germline. The CDR3: CASSPGASGYNEQFF. In DNA form, the CDR3 reads TGTGCCAGCTCACCCGGGGCTAGCGGCTACAATGAGCAGTTCTTC.

The chain carries TRBV11-2 and TRBJ2-7, with D tentatively TRBD1 (6 bases). Trimming took 0 bases from V and 2 from J, leaving 8 bases between them. This CDR3 is built from 14 residues. Germline lookup yields CDR1 SGHAT and CDR2 FQNNGV. DNA of the CDR3: TGTGCCAGCAGCTTAGAGAGGACAGCCTACGAGCAGTACTTC. This translates into CASSLERTAYEQYF.

Written as DNA, the CDR3 is TGTGCCAGCAGCTTGCGGACTAGCGGGAGAAAGAATGAGCAGTTCTTC. Translating it yields CASSLRTSGRKNEQFF. The chain joins TRBV7-3 to TRBJ2-1, with 13 bases that match TRBD2. Germline assignment: CDR1 SGHTA and CDR2 FQGTGA. V trimming: 3 bases; J trimming: 7 bases; junction bases outside the gene matches: 6. The CDR3 sequence is 16 residues long.

The chain combines TRBV15 with TRBJ2-7; 7 positions match TRBD1. The trim removed 5 bases at V and 0 bases at J, leaving 7 bases unmatched. From germline, CDR1 is LNHNV and CDR2 YYDKDF (reference sequence). CDR3 length equals 15 residues. The CDR3 sequence is CATSPKAGGSYEQYF. CDR3 bases: TGTGCCACCAGCCCCAAGGCAGGGGGCTCCTACGAGCAGTACTTC. The whole variable domain, remainder taken from reference TRBV15 and TRBJ2-7, is DAMVIQNPRYQVTQFGKPVTLSCSQTLNHNVMYWYQQKSSQAPKLLFHYYDKDFNNEADTPDNFQSRRPNTSFCFLDIRSPGLGDTAMYLCATSPKAGGSYEQYFGPGTRLTVT.